This T cell receptor (beta chain) was profiled in a study of blood T cell repertoires in COVID-19. Study-level information: T cells, B-cell-depleted T cells, or PBMCs provided the cDNA or gDNA that served as material.

From germline, CDR1 is KGHDR and CDR2 SFDVKD. This CDR3 is built from 15 residues. V shed 3 bases, J shed 1 base, and the junction held 4 bases outside the gene matches. In the authors' workflow: The authors estimated nucleated cell counts from reference gene primer amplification. TCRdb keeps only in-frame clones here, not all; method: immunoSEQ multiplex PCR. V, J and clone size derive from that table, while D and trimming were established from the DNA sequence. The sample lists a few hundred thousand clones; around 84% were seen once. Only one count was recorded for this clone. Different DNA sequences within this sample yield the same CDR3.

The rearrangement uses TRBV24-1 and TRBJ2-7; TRBD1 matches at 8 bases. The TCR comes from a human donor in a cohort sampled during active COVID-19. The specimen was peripheral blood. The CDR3 region has the DNA TGTGCCACCAGTGATCCACGGGACAGGTCCTACGAGCAGTACTTC. This sequence encodes CATSDPRDRSYEQYF.